Below are 21 T cell receptor beta chains sequenced from a single sample in a study of T cell changes during pregnancy in multiple sclerosis. The protocol was immunoSEQ multiplex PCR, while the TCRdb copy is restricted to in-frame clones and leaves out a portion. The sample records some 80,000 clones, 89% being singletons. The sample in question was peripheral blood, obtained in the first trimester of pregnancy. The origin of the receptors is a female donor in good health, enrolled as a control in a pregnancy study.

This rearrangement joins TRBV6-5 to TRBJ1-2; 7 bases align to TRBD1. CDR3 length equals 16 residues. CDR1 and CDR2 from the germline V gene are MNHEY and SVGAGI. The trim removed 4 bases at V and 3 bases at J, leaving 11 bases unmatched. The CDR3 DNA is TGTGCCAGCAGTTGGGACAGTTCAGATCACGACTATGGCTACACCTTC. Its protein is CASSWDSSDHDYGYTF.

The chain is built from TRBV7-9 and TRBJ1-1, with TRBD1 as a possible D gene (5 bases). In germline, CDR1 is SEHNR, CDR2 FQNEAQ (reference sequence). Between the trimmed V and J ends, which lost 1 base and 4 bases, there was a span of 7 bases. The CDR3 loop spans 13 amino acids. For the CDR3, the DNA is TGTGCCAGCAGCTTAGGAGACAGCACTGAAGCTTTCTTT. This encodes CASSLGDSTEAFF.

The chain has TRBV19 and TRBJ2-7; a weak D match, TRBD1 (6 bases). Germline lookup yields CDR1 LNHDA and CDR2 SQIVND (reference sequence). This CDR3 comprises 19 residues. V dropped 5 bases and J dropped 0 bases, with 26 bases sitting between them. CDR3 loop: CASSADLTSTGGSSYEQYF. As DNA, the CDR3 is TGTGCCAGTAGTGCCGACCTGACTTCGACAGGTGGTTCCTCCTACGAGCAGTACTTC.

Regarding this clone: Relative to the germline gene, one junction end is altered; a read error may explain this. The chain uses TRBV2 and TRBJ2-5, with TRBD2 identical over 10 bases. The CDR3 length is 15 residues. Germline V gene lookup returns CDR1 SNHLY and CDR2 FYNNEI. The CDR3 bases are TGTGCCGGCAGACGACTAGCGGGTTACCAAGAGACCCAGTACTTC. It translates to CAGRRLAGYQETQYF.

This sequence joins TRBV19 and TRBJ2-7; TRBD1 is a possible D gene (6 bases). Germline V lookup: CDR1 LNHDA, CDR2 SQIVND (reference sequence). The CDR3 loop spans 15 amino acids. Trimming removed 5 bases at V and 2 bases at J, with 16 bases between. CDR3: CASSETGNRAYEQYF. The CDR3 DNA follows: TGTGCCAGTAGTGAGACAGGTAATCGTGCCTACGAGCAGTACTTC.

This clone was seen only once. The genes are TRBV6-5 and TRBJ1-2; 8 nucleotides align to TRBD1. CDR1 is MNHEY and CDR2 is SVGAGI in the germline V gene. This CDR3 comprises 12 residues. The junction had 5 bases not matched to a gene; V was cut back by 6 bases and J by 8 bases. CDR3 nucleotides: TGTGCCAGCAGCCCAGGGGGCGAGGGCTACACCTTC. The encoded protein is CASSPGGEGYTF.

The chain joins TRBV2 to TRBJ2-1, with D tentatively TRBD1 (6 bases). Germline-derived CDR1 and CDR2 are SNHLY and FYNNEI. V shed 3 bases and J shed 4 bases, with 10 bases lying between them. The CDR3 covers 14 residues. For the CDR3, the DNA is TGTGCCAGCAGTGAGCAGGGGAGATACAATGAGCAGTTCTTC. This gives the protein CASSEQGRYNEQFF.

This clone was seen once. The J gene is TRBJ2-1, the V gene TRBV6-5; 8 bases map to TRBD1. Germline V gene sequence: CDR1 MNHEY, CDR2 SVGAGI. The CDR3 has 15 residues. V shed 10 bases and J 2 bases; nucleotides not matched to a gene: 10. This CDR3 reads CAIRGTGAAYNEQFF. CDR3 DNA: TGTGCCATCAGGGGGACAGGAGCAGCCTACAATGAGCAGTTCTTC.

CDR3 bases: TGTGCCAGTAGTACCGGACGGGGTGGCTATGGCTACACCTTC. It is translated as CASSTGRGGYGYTF. The chain links TRBV19 to TRBJ1-2; D unresolved. The CDR3 has 14 residues. V was clipped by 4 bases and J by 4 bases, with 13 bases between them. Germline V gives CDR1 LNHDA, CDR2 SQIVND (reference sequence).

V gene TRBV7-2 combines with J gene TRBJ1-2, with 9 bases aligning to TRBD1. J lost 0 bases, V lost 5 bases, and 10 bases had no gene match. CDR1 SGHTA and CDR2 FQGNSA come from the germline V gene. The CDR3 has 17 amino acids. CDR3 sequence (DNA): TGTGCCAGCAGCCGACCGGACAGGGGCCCAGCTAACTATGGCTACACCTTC. Translating it yields CASSRPDRGPANYGYTF.

The chain joins TRBV4-1 to TRBJ1-6, with 11 bases aligning to TRBD1. V shed 1 base, J shed 7 bases, and the junction held 6 bases outside the gene matches. CDR1 is MGHRA and CDR2 is YSYEKL in the germline V gene. The CDR3 extends over 17 amino acids. The CDR3 DNA reads TGCGCCAGCAGCCAAGGTCGGGACAGGGGGATGAATTCACCCCTCCACTTT. Its protein is CASSQGRDRGMNSPLHF.

This rearrangement joins TRBV9 to TRBJ2-3; D may be TRBD2 (6 bases). CDR1 and CDR2 from the germline V gene are SGDLS and YYNGEE. The CDR3 runs to 14 residues. V lost 7 bases and J 0 bases, leaving 12 bases between the germline ends. The CDR3 sequence is CASGRGISTDTQYF. The CDR3 region has the DNA TGTGCCAGCGGCCGGGGGATTAGCACAGATACGCAGTATTTT.

This chain links TRBV27 with TRBJ2-7; TRBD1 matches at 7 bases. Trimming cost V 5 bases and J 0 bases; bases outside gene matches: 7. This CDR3 comprises 15 residues. The germline V gene encodes CDR1 MNHEY and CDR2 SMNVEV (reference sequence). For the CDR3, the DNA is TGTGCCAGCAGTAGACCGGGACAGAGCTCCTACGAGCAGTACTTC. Protein sequence: CASSRPGQSSYEQYF.

V and J are TRBV5-1 and TRBJ1-1, with 8 bases fitting TRBD1. Germline V lookup: CDR1 SGHRS, CDR2 YFSETQ. V lost 5 bases and J lost 2; bases outside the gene matches: 2. CDR3 size: 13 residues. The CDR3, as DNA: TGCGCCAGCAGACCAGGGGGCAACACTGAAGCTTTCTTT. Protein: CASRPGGNTEAFF.

The V and J genes are TRBV9 and TRBJ2-1, with 7 bases that match TRBD2. The CDR3 runs 16 residues. V lost 0 bases to trimming and J lost 3 bases; unmatched junction nucleotides: 6. Germline CDR1 and CDR2: SGDLS and YYNGEE. CDR3 nucleotide sequence: TGTGCCAGCAGCGTAGGTATCGGGGAGGGCTACAATGAGCAGTTCTTC. This encodes CASSVGIGEGYNEQFF.

This chain connects TRBV5-1 to TRBJ2-7, with TRBD2 identical over 8 bases. Trimming removed 1 base from V and 5 bases from J; junction bases left unmatched: 5. This CDR3 is 14 amino acids long. Looked up from germline, CDR1 is SGHRS and CDR2 is YFSETQ. The CDR3 DNA reads TGCGCCAGCAGCTTGCCGGGAGGGAGCCACGAGCAGTACTTC. It encodes CASSLPGGSHEQYF.

This chain uses TRBV10-3 with TRBJ2-7; TRBD2 is a possible D gene (5 bases). CDR3 length: 12 amino acids. Germline V CDR1 and CDR2: ENHRY, SYGVKD. Trimming removed 2 bases from V and 7 bases from J, with 9 bases in between. The CDR3 DNA is TGTGCCATCAGTGAGGAGACGGGGGAGCAGTACTTC. Protein product: CAISEETGEQYF.

The gene calls are TRBV29-1 and TRBJ2-5; D gene uncertain. The CDR3 contains 11 residues. The germline CDR1 and CDR2 sequences are SQVTM and ANQGSEA. V lost 6 bases to trimming and J lost 5 bases, with 10 bases between them. The CDR3 DNA reads as TGCAGCGTGGTTTGGCGGGAGACCCAGTACTTC. Its protein product is CSVVWRETQYF.

The gene calls are TRBV13 and TRBJ2-1, with 10 positions matching TRBD1. Germline V gene lookup returns CDR1 PRHDT and CDR2 FYEKMQ (reference sequence). The length of the CDR3 is 16 residues. The ends lost 5 bases at V and 4 bases at J; junction bases unmatched: 8. This CDR3 is CASSAAGTGVYNEQFF. CDR3 DNA sequence: TGTGCCAGCAGCGCAGCCGGGACAGGGGTTTACAATGAGCAGTTCTTC.

This clone showed up just once. The chain uses TRBV5-1 and TRBJ2-1; 12 bases align to TRBD2. There are 16 residues in the CDR3. The V and J ends lost 3 bases and 4 bases, in that order; junction bases with no gene match: 5. CDR1 and CDR2 from the germline V gene are SGHRS and YFSETQ. CDR3 in DNA: TGCGCCAGCAGCTCCTCTAGCGGGGGGGCATACAATGAGCAGTTCTTC. Encoded protein: CASSSSSGGAYNEQFF.

The chain employs TRBV6-6 and TRBJ2-1, with 12 bases lining up with TRBD2. This CDR3 contains 16 residues. V trimming: 0 bases; J trimming: 5 bases; junction bases outside the gene matches: 2. CDR1 and CDR2 from the germline V gene are MNHNY and SVGAGI (reference sequence). The CDR3 nucleotides are TGTGCCAGCAGTTACTCAAGACTAGCGGGAGACAATGAGCAGTTCTTC. Its protein is CASSYSRLAGDNEQFF.